The 9 T cell receptor beta chains in this list originate from one sample, sequenced in a study of shared clonotypes between healthy human individuals. The protocol was immunoSEQ multiplex PCR, while the TCRdb copy is restricted to in-frame clones and leaves out a portion. The table lists some 300,000 clones, about 73% of them singletons, with about 10% in the top ten. Sequenced material: memory CD4+ T cells sorted from blood. Subset denoted: CD45RA-negative fraction. All receptors derive from a man under 40 in good health.

In this sample, this clone turned up many times. The CDR3 DNA sequence: TGTGCCAGCAGTGCTCGGACTAGCGGGACAGATACGCAGTATTTT. Protein: CASSARTSGTDTQYF. The chain combines TRBV2 with TRBJ2-3, with TRBD2 matching 11 bases. Germline V gene sequence: CDR1 SNHLY, CDR2 FYNNEI. CDR3 length equals 15 residues. Trimming cost V 4 bases and J 3 bases; bases outside gene matches: 3.

The J gene is TRBJ2-4, the V gene TRBV21-1; TRBD2, the D gene given by the table, was not confirmed from the DNA. TRBV21-1 is shown as a pseudogene. This CDR3 comprises 17 residues. The CDR3 DNA reads TGTGCCAGCAGGCTGGCAACGGGGAGAGTAGCCAAAAACATTCAGTACTTC. This codes for CASRLATGRVAKNIQYF.

The chain is built from TRBV5-5 and TRBJ1-2, with D tentatively TRBD1 (5 bases). The CDR3 is 14 amino acids. Between the trimmed V and J ends, which lost 4 bases and 6 bases, there was a span of 16 bases. Germline lookup yields CDR1 SGHKS and CDR2 YYEKEE (reference sequence). The CDR3 bases are TGTGCCAGCAGCCCACCGACCGGGGCGCATGGCTACACCTTC. Protein: CASSPPTGAHGYTF.

The rearrangement links TRBV18 to TRBJ1-3; D not resolved. Trimming removed 2 bases at V and 1 base at J, with 9 bases between. This CDR3 contains 15 residues. Germline CDR1 is KGHSH and CDR2 is LQKENI. The chain's CDR3 is CASSPGQRSGNTIYF. The CDR3 nucleotides read TGTGCCAGCTCACCAGGCCAGAGGTCTGGAAACACCATATATTTT.

CDR3 in amino acids: CASSGRLMNTGELFF. The CDR3 bases are TGTGCCAGTAGTGGGAGACTGATGAACACCGGGGAGCTGTTTTTT. The V call is TRBV19, the J call TRBJ2-2; tentative D call: TRBD2 (5 bases). Germline assignment: CDR1 LNHDA and CDR2 SQIVND (reference sequence). The V and J ends lost 5 bases and 1 base respectively, with 11 bases between them. This CDR3 contains 15 residues.

The count of this clone is one. The chain joins TRBV4-1 to TRBJ2-5; a possible D gene is TRBD2 (6 bases). Germline loops: CDR1 MGHRA, CDR2 YSYEKL. The CDR3 sequence is 15 residues long. The V end was cut by 4 bases, the J end by 0 bases, with 12 bases between. This chain's CDR3 is CASSLQGGYQETQYF. In DNA, the CDR3 is TGCGCCAGCAGCCTCCAAGGAGGGTACCAAGAGACCCAGTACTTC.

The chain has TRBV28 and TRBJ2-7, with 9 bases identical to TRBD2. The V gene's germline CDR1 is MDHEN and CDR2 SYDVKM. Trimming removed 10 bases from V and 3 bases from J; junction bases left unmatched: 10. The CDR3 length is 14 residues. The CDR3 protein is CATSEAGGIYEQYF. The DNA for the CDR3 is TGTGCCACCTCTGAAGCGGGAGGTATCTACGAGCAGTACTTC.

This chain joins TRBV2 and TRBJ2-3; tentative D call: TRBD1 (5 bases). CDR1 is SNHLY, CDR2 FYNNEI, per germline. V dropped 2 bases and J dropped 4 bases, with 10 bases sitting between them. There are 14 residues in the CDR3. This CDR3 reads CASSEFFRADTQYF. CDR3 sequence (DNA): TGTGCCAGCAGTGAATTTTTCAGGGCAGATACGCAGTATTTT.

This sequence joins TRBV19 and TRBJ2-5; a possible D gene is TRBD2 (6 bases). Trimming removed 3 bases from V and 1 base from J, with 15 bases in between. The CDR3 totals 16 residues. Germline CDR1 LNHDA, CDR2 SQIVND (reference sequence). In DNA form, the CDR3 reads TGTGCCAGTAGTATCGGAGGGCTAGTCGGCCAAGAGACCCAGTACTTC. Protein product: CASSIGGLVGQETQYF.